Reported below is one T cell receptor (beta chain). CDR3 and TCR beta VDJ profiling relied on a genomic DNA template. TCRdb recomputed calls from the reads with MiXCR, one row per CDR3 protein. The repertoire holds around 430,000 distinct CDR3 sequences, with around 30% as singletons. All patients picked for sequencing had shown, by flow cytometry, an expansion of CD8+CD57+ cells. The sample belongs to a study of CD8+CD57+ T cells in acquired aplastic anemia. From germline, CDR1 is SQVTM and CDR2 ANQGSEA. This CDR3 is 14 amino acids long. Trimming took 4 bases from V and 5 from J; bases not matched to a gene: 9.

The chain is built from TRBV29-1 and TRBJ1-2; 8 positions agree with TRBD1. Sequenced sample: sorted CD4+, CD8+, or CD8+CD57+ T cells (not recorded which) from PBMCs. This sequence was found in a human donor with aplastic anemia. DNA for the CDR3: TGCAGCGTTGGTCAGGGGGCAGATGGGTATGGCTACACCTTC. This codes for CSVGQGADGYGYTF.